These 28 T cell receptor beta chains were all obtained from the same sample, sequenced in a study of PD-1 blockade in classical Hodgkin lymphoma. The table came from immunoSEQ multiplex PCR; TCRdb's copy has only in-frame clones and leaves some out. The top ten hold roughly 0.52% of the sample, which has roughly 30,000 clones, less than 85% seen once. Sample time point: cycle 4 day 1 (C4D1), after 6 weeks of nivolumab. Autologous stem cell transplantation was followed by relapse in every patient, and brentuximab vedotin exposure varied. Investigators isolated CD4+ T cells from thawed PBMCs through magnetic negative selection. Source: CD4+ T cells from blood, taken before the fourth cycle of nivolumab. These receptors were collected from a human donor with classical Hodgkin lymphoma.

The chain recombines TRBV27 with TRBJ2-4, with D possibly matching TRBD2 (6 bases). Looked up from germline, CDR1 is MNHEY and CDR2 is SMNVEV (reference sequence). Trimming cost V 3 bases and J 0 bases, with 15 bases left between them. The CDR3 runs to 17 residues. The CDR3 DNA follows: TGTGCCAGCAGTTTGAATGGGGGGTGGGGAGCCAAAAACATTCAGTACTTC. Encoded protein: CASSLNGGWGAKNIQYF.

The rearrangement uses TRBV6-6 and TRBJ2-3; D is uncertain. CDR1 is MNHNY, CDR2 SVGAGI, per germline (reference sequence). Trimming stripped 2 bases from V and 1 base from J, with 7 bases between. CDR3 size: 14 residues. CDR3 sequence reads: CASSYQDRTDTQYF. CDR3 bases: TGTGCCAGCAGTTACCAGGACCGCACAGATACGCAGTATTTT.

The CDR3 nucleotides read TGTGCCAGCAGCTTATTAGGGCCCTGGGACGAGCAGTACTTC. Translated: CASSLLGPWDEQYF. The rearrangement joins TRBV7-2 to TRBJ2-7; D unclear. The CDR3 is 14 amino acids. The V and J ends lost 2 bases and 5 bases respectively, with 13 bases between them. CDR1 SGHTA and CDR2 FQGNSA come from the germline V gene. Complete variable domain (other parts from reference TRBV7-2 and TRBJ2-7): GAGVSQSPSNKVTEKGKDVELRCDPISGHTALYWYRQSLGQGLEFLIYFQGNSAPDKSGLPSDRFSAERTGGSVSTLTIQRTQQEDSAVYLCASSLLGPWDEQYFGPGTRLTVT.

In its sample, this clone was seen a few times. This sequence joins TRBV28 and TRBJ1-2; tentatively, D is TRBD1 (6 bases). This CDR3 has 15 amino acids. CDR1 is MDHEN, CDR2 SYDVKM, per germline. Trimming took 1 base from V and 7 from J, leaving 16 bases between them. The CDR3 reads CASSLSEAVRGGYTF. The CDR3 bases are TGTGCCAGCAGTTTATCGGAGGCGGTCAGGGGTGGCTACACCTTC.

The rearrangement links TRBV4-1 to TRBJ2-1, with D possibly TRBD1 on 5 matching bases. CDR1 is MGHRA and CDR2 is YSYEKL in the germline V gene. CDR3 length: 15 residues. The V end lost 0 bases, the J end lost 8 bases, and 14 bases lay between the germline ends. CDR3 bases: TGCGCCAGCAGCCAAGAAAGGGGAATGGGCGATGAGCAGTTCTTC. Its protein product is CASSQERGMGDEQFF.

This chain joins TRBV5-1 and TRBJ1-5; 9 bases line up with TRBD1. This CDR3 comprises 15 residues. The V and J ends lost 4 bases and 4 bases, in that order; junction bases with no gene match: 6. Germline-derived CDR1 and CDR2 are SGHRS and YFSETQ. Here the CDR3 DNA reads TGCGCCAGCAGCCCTGGGACAGGGTGGAATCAGCCCCAGCATTTT. This gives the protein CASSPGTGWNQPQHF.

The chain is built from TRBV5-1 and TRBJ1-2; the D gene is possibly TRBD1 (5 bases). Trimming pared 4 bases from V and 2 bases from J, leaving 12 bases between. This CDR3 comprises 14 residues. Germline values: CDR1 SGHRS, CDR2 YFSETQ. CDR3 sequence (DNA): TGCGCCAGCAGCCCGGACAATTGGAACTATGGCTACACCTTC. Its translation: CASSPDNWNYGYTF. Using reference TRBV5-1 and TRBJ1-2 for the parts outside the CDR3, the full variable domain is KAGVTQTPRYLIKTRGQQVTLSCSPISGHRSVSWYQQTPGQGLQFLFEYFSETQRNKGNFPGRFSGRQFSNSRSEMNVSTLELGDSALYLCASSPDNWNYGYTFGSGTRLTVV.

V is TRBV27 and J is TRBJ2-3; tentatively, D is TRBD1 (6 bases). Germline V gene data show CDR1 as MNHEY and CDR2 as SMNVEV (reference sequence). The CDR3 contains 16 residues. Trimming removed 3 bases from V and 3 bases from J, with 16 bases in between. CDR3 sequence: CASSFEGGMITDTQYF. The CDR3 DNA is TGTGCCAGCAGTTTTGAAGGGGGTATGATAACAGATACGCAGTATTTT.

This clone was picked up a small number of times. The V call is TRBV10-3, the J call TRBJ2-7; possible D gene TRBD2, 6 bases. V was trimmed by 6 bases and J by 4 bases, leaving 10 bases between them. CDR1 is ENHRY and CDR2 is SYGVKD in the germline V gene. The CDR3 length is 12 residues. The CDR3 DNA is TGTGCCATCAGGAGACTAGGTTACGAGCAGTACTTC. Residues: CAIRRLGYEQYF.

The V call is TRBV6-5, the J call TRBJ1-6; tentatively, D is TRBD1 (5 bases). Trimming left V 6 bases short and J 9 bases short, with 18 bases between. CDR1 is MNHEY, CDR2 SVGAGI, per germline. The CDR3 is 15 amino acids. The CDR3, as DNA: TGTGCCAGCAGCCAAGGGACGGCCAATATTTCACCCCTCCACTTT. It is translated as CASSQGTANISPLHF.

V gene TRBV6-4 combines with J gene TRBJ1-2; D call uncertain. The germline V and J ends were trimmed by 10 bases and 3 bases, with 9 bases remaining between them. The CDR3 is made up of 11 amino acids. The germline gives CDR1 MRHNA, CDR2 SNTAGT. CDR3 DNA: TGTGCCACCCATTCGGACTATGGCTACACCTTC. Encoded protein: CATHSDYGYTF.

The chain links TRBV27 to TRBJ1-4; no firm D call. The V gene lost 4 bases and the J gene lost 7 bases, with 22 bases spanning the gap. The CDR3 length is 17 residues. The germline V gene encodes CDR1 MNHEY and CDR2 SMNVEV (reference sequence). CDR3 sequence: CASSSKIPRLPGEKLFF. CDR3 nucleotides: TGTGCCAGCAGTTCAAAAATCCCACGGTTGCCAGGTGAAAAACTGTTTTTT.

The V gene is TRBV7-9, the J gene TRBJ2-1, with 7 bases that match TRBD2. The CDR3 totals 14 residues. V was clipped by 0 bases and J by 6 bases; unmatched bases: 2. In germline, CDR1 is SEHNR, CDR2 FQNEAQ (reference sequence). The CDR3 DNA follows: TGTGCCAGCAGCTTAGCGTGGGGGGGCAATGAGCAGTTCTTC. This encodes CASSLAWGGNEQFF.

The CDR3 here is CASSDRQVFSGNTIYF. In nucleotides, the CDR3 is TGTGCCAGCAGTGACAGACAGGTATTCTCTGGAAACACCATATATTTT. The chain joins TRBV9 to TRBJ1-3; perhaps TRBD1 as D (6 bases). Trimming shortened V by 5 bases and J by 0 bases, and 15 bases separated the two germline ends. CDR3 length: 16 amino acids. Germline V gene data show CDR1 as SGDLS and CDR2 as YYNGEE. Complete variable domain (other parts from reference TRBV9 and TRBJ1-3): DSGVTQTPKHLITATGQRVTLRCSPRSGDLSVYWYQQSLDQGLQFLIQYYNGEERAKGNILERFSAQQFPDLHSELNLSSLELGDSALYFCASSDRQVFSGNTIYFGEGSWLTVV.

This clone has just one count. This chain connects TRBV18 to TRBJ1-1, with D perhaps matching TRBD1 (6 bases). The CDR3 is 13 residues long. CDR1 and CDR2 (germline): KGHSH, LQKENI. Trimming left V 7 bases short and J 0 bases short, with 9 bases between. Here the CDR3 DNA reads TGTGCCAGCTGCCAGGGGATGAACACTGAAGCTTTCTTT. Translation: CASCQGMNTEAFF.

This clone was counted once. The chain combines TRBV6-1 with TRBJ2-1; TRBD2 aligns across 8 bases. The CDR3 totals 17 residues. Looked up from germline, CDR1 is MNHNS and CDR2 is SASEGT. After removal of 2 bases from V and 4 bases from J, the junction contained 10 bases not matched to a gene. CDR3 in amino acids: CASSEYEELAVYNEQFF. In DNA form, the CDR3 reads TGTGCCAGCAGTGAATATGAGGAACTAGCGGTGTACAATGAGCAGTTCTTC.

The rearrangement uses TRBV23-1 and TRBJ2-7, with 9 bases lining up with TRBD1. TRBV23-1 belongs to the ORF category, with a function that is uncertain. The V and J ends lost 0 bases and 2 bases, in that order; junction bases with no gene match: 5. This CDR3 has 16 residues. The CDR3 sequence: CASSQSYRGPPYEQYF. The CDR3 DNA sequence: TGCGCCAGCAGTCAATCGTACAGGGGGCCTCCCTACGAGCAGTACTTC.

The CDR3 protein is CAISESDGYDEQFF. Here the CDR3 DNA reads TGTGCCATCAGTGAGTCTGATGGGTACGATGAGCAGTTCTTC. The genes are TRBV10-3 and TRBJ2-1; D unresolved. CDR1 is ENHRY, CDR2 SYGVKD, per germline. V was cut by 0 bases and J by 8 bases, with 11 bases left in between. The CDR3 sequence is 14 residues long.

The J gene is TRBJ2-1, the V gene TRBV7-9, with D possibly TRBD1 on 5 matching bases. Germline V gene data show CDR1 as SEHNR and CDR2 as FQNEAQ (reference sequence). The CDR3 is 11 amino acids. The germline V and J ends were trimmed by 8 bases and 13 bases, with 15 bases remaining between them. CDR3 loop: CASGAIILQFF. The CDR3 DNA reads TGTGCCAGCGGGGCAATCATACTCCAGTTCTTC.

J is TRBJ1-5 and V is TRBV5-1; no firm D call. The CDR3 length is 15 residues. The germline CDR1 and CDR2 sequences are SGHRS and YFSETQ. The V end lost 0 bases, the J end lost 9 bases, and 16 bases lay between the germline ends. CDR3: CASSLGVADLGPQHF. The CDR3 DNA sequence: TGCGCCAGCAGCTTGGGGGTCGCAGACCTCGGGCCCCAGCATTTT. Full variable domain (remainder filled in from reference TRBV5-1 and TRBJ1-5): KAGVTQTPRYLIKTRGQQVTLSCSPISGHRSVSWYQQTPGQGLQFLFEYFSETQRNKGNFPGRFSGRQFSNSRSEMNVSTLELGDSALYLCASSLGVADLGPQHFGDGTRLSIL.

The V call is TRBV7-9, the J call TRBJ2-1, with unresolved D. Trimming removed 3 bases at V and 0 bases at J, with 12 bases between. Germline CDR1 reads SEHNR; CDR2 reads FQNEAQ (reference sequence). The CDR3 has 16 amino acids. The CDR3 coding sequence is TGTGCCAGCAGCTTCCGATTGGTCAGCTCCTACAATGAGCAGTTCTTC. Translating gives CASSFRLVSSYNEQFF.

The rearrangement joins TRBV6-5 to TRBJ1-5; TRBD1 is a possible D gene (5 bases). Germline V gives CDR1 MNHEY, CDR2 SVGAGI. Trimming removed 6 bases at V and 3 bases at J, with 9 bases between. The CDR3 totals 13 residues. CDR3 nucleotide sequence: TGTGCCAGCAGGGTCAGGGTCAATCAGCCCCAGCATTTT. Translation gives CASRVRVNQPQHF.

This clone has a single count. The sample contains more than one DNA sequence encoding this CDR3. V usage is TRBV9 and J usage is TRBJ2-2; D is perhaps TRBD1 or TRBD2 (6 bases each). Trimming removed 1 base at V and 5 bases at J, with 12 bases between. Germline V gene lookup returns CDR1 SGDLS and CDR2 YYNGEE. The CDR3 runs to 15 residues. The CDR3 loop is CASSVTGAGTGELFF. In DNA, the CDR3 is TGTGCCAGCAGCGTAACGGGGGCGGGTACCGGGGAGCTGTTTTTT. The whole variable domain, remainder taken from reference TRBV9 and TRBJ2-2, is DSGVTQTPKHLITATGQRVTLRCSPRSGDLSVYWYQQSLDQGLQFLIQYYNGEERAKGNILERFSAQQFPDLHSELNLSSLELGDSALYFCASSVTGAGTGELFFGEGSRLTVL.

J is TRBJ1-1 and V is TRBV21-1; the DNA was not used to check the table's D call, TRBD1. TRBV21-1 represents a pseudogene. CDR3 size: 12 residues. The CDR3 DNA reads TGTGCCAGCAGCAAAGGGGCGACCGCGGCTTTCTTT. Amino acids: CASSKGATAAFF.

The rearrangement links TRBV15 to TRBJ1-5; 7 bases line up with TRBD1. Losses at the gene ends were 0 bases for V and 2 bases for J; bases not matched to a gene: 4. The CDR3 extends over 16 amino acids. CDR1 and CDR2 (germline): LNHNV, YYDKDF (reference sequence). DNA of the CDR3: TGTGCCACCAGCAGAGATCCCGACAGGGGCAATCAGCCCCAGCATTTT. Residues: CATSRDPDRGNQPQHF.

This clone has only one observation. The chain employs TRBV6-4 and TRBJ1-1, with D maybe TRBD1 (5 bases). Germline V gene data show CDR1 as MRHNA and CDR2 as SNTAGT. The V gene lost 3 bases and the J gene lost 5 bases, with 10 bases spanning the gap. There are 13 residues in the CDR3. The CDR3 region has the DNA TGTGCCAGCAGTGAAGCGTGGGGGACTGAAGCTTTCTTT. It translates to CASSEAWGTEAFF.

This clone was seen only once. The genes are TRBV28 and TRBJ2-4; D is uncertain. The CDR3 consists of 16 residues. V lost 4 bases and J lost 1, with 14 bases in between. CDR1 and CDR2 from the germline V gene are MDHEN and SYDVKM. The DNA of the CDR3 is TGTGCCAGCAGTTCCCCGGGCAGTTGGGCCAAAAACATTCAGTACTTC. Its protein product is CASSSPGSWAKNIQYF.

The chain recombines TRBV13 with TRBJ2-2; 7 bases are shared with TRBD1. The germline V gene has CDR1 PRHDT and CDR2 FYEKMQ (reference sequence). The ends lost 3 bases at V and 6 bases at J; junction bases unmatched: 4. The CDR3 covers 14 residues. The CDR3 nucleotides read TGTGCCAGCAGCTTTGACAGGGCCCCCGGGGAGCTGTTTTTT. Translated: CASSFDRAPGELFF.